This T cell receptor (beta chain) was captured in a study of radiotherapy plus CTLA-4 blockade in lung cancer. CDR3 length: 11 amino acids. Germline CDR1 and CDR2: GTSNPN and SVGIG (reference sequence). The V gene lost 5 bases and the J gene lost 5 bases, with 10 bases spanning the gap. Some clones are missing from TCRdb's copy, which holds only in-frame ones; the method was immunoSEQ multiplex PCR. The data contain roughly 76,000 clones, around 74% of them singletons. This clonotype originated in a human donor with non-small cell lung cancer whose response to radiotherapy plus ipilimumab could not be evaluated. The specimen was peripheral blood, collected from a patient treated with radiotherapy plus ipilimumab. V usage is TRBV30 and J usage is TRBJ2-7; D may be TRBD1 (6 bases). As DNA, the CDR3 is TGTGCCTGGGCTCGGACAGACGAGCAGTACTTC. This gives the protein CAWARTDEQYF.